This T cell receptor (beta chain) was identified in a study of blood T cell repertoires in COVID-19. Study-level information: Some COVID-19 samples were acute and others convalescent; all came from the United States, Italy and Spain. The cDNA or gDNA used as material had been derived from T cells, B-cell-depleted T cells, or PBMCs.

By sample fraction, this clone is medium-sized. Methods used by the authors: Nucleated cell counts were estimated from reference gene primer amplification. Assay used: immunoSEQ multiplex PCR; TCRdb lists only in-frame clones, some missing. That table supplies the V and J calls and clone size; D and trimming were determined from the DNA. This repertoire shows approximately 51,000 clones, 85% to 90% found once; its top ten account for under 6%. V lost 2 bases and J lost 3, with 4 bases in between. The CDR3 has 11 amino acids. CDR1 GTSNPN and CDR2 SVGIG come from the germline V gene (reference sequence).

The chain joins TRBV30 to TRBJ1-2, with D unresolved. Sequenced: peripheral blood. The receptor comes from a man between 35 and 55 years old with active COVID-19. The CDR3 DNA reads as TGTGCCTGGAGTCTAGACTATGGCTACACCTTC. This translates into CAWSLDYGYTF.